The 11 T cell receptor beta chains below were found in one sample sequenced in a study of T cells in narcolepsy. TCRdb keeps only in-frame clones here, not all; method: immunoSEQ multiplex PCR. This sample yields around 26,000 clones, of which approximately 84% are seen a single time; 1.3% belongs to the top ten. Sequencing was done on a sample of CD45RA- memory CD4+ T cells from PBMCs. The receptor source for this set is a human donor with narcolepsy.

The genes are TRBV28 and TRBJ2-7; D is uncertain. The CDR3 loop spans 13 amino acids. Germline CDR1 MDHEN, CDR2 SYDVKM. The ends were cut back, 2 bases at V and 0 bases at J, with 5 bases in the middle. The CDR3 region is CASSLGSSYEQYF. The CDR3 nucleotides read TGTGCCAGCAGTTTAGGCAGCTCCTACGAGCAGTACTTC.

The gene calls are TRBV6-5 and TRBJ2-2; 10 bases are shared with TRBD1. Germline assignment: CDR1 MNHEY and CDR2 SVGAGI. Unmatched junction bases numbered 6, after V lost 8 bases and J lost 6 bases. The CDR3 is 14 amino acids. The CDR3 region is CASRRDRGSGELFF. In DNA form, the CDR3 reads TGTGCCAGCCGAAGGGACAGGGGATCCGGGGAGCTGTTTTTT.

CDR3 region: CASSYNGGGELFF. DNA of the CDR3: TGTGCCAGCAGTTACAACGGCGGCGGGGAGCTGTTTTTT. The chain couples TRBV6-5 to TRBJ2-2; unclear D gene. The CDR3 length is 13 residues. Germline V CDR1 and CDR2: MNHEY, SVGAGI. V lost 2 bases to trimming and J lost 7 bases, with 8 bases between them.

The V and J genes are TRBV28 and TRBJ2-7; TRBD1 is a possible D gene (5 bases). There are 14 residues in the CDR3. V gave up 6 bases and J gave up 5 bases, with 17 bases separating them. Germline CDR1 MDHEN, CDR2 SYDVKM. The DNA for the CDR3 is TGTGCCAGCAGACGACCCAAGGGGTGGGACGAGCAGTACTTC. Amino acids: CASRRPKGWDEQYF. The variable domain in full, with the rest retrieved from reference TRBV28 and TRBJ2-7, is DVKVTQSSRYLVKRTGEKVFLECVQDMDHENMFWYRQDPGLGLRLIYFSYDVKMKEKGDIPEGYSVSREKKERFSLILESASTNQTSMYLCASRRPKGWDEQYFGPGTRLTVT.

This clone appeared a single time. This chain links TRBV6-1 with TRBJ1-1, with a possible D match to TRBD1 (5 bases). CDR1 is MNHNS and CDR2 is SASEGT in the germline V gene. The germline V and J ends were trimmed by 7 bases and 6 bases, with 18 bases remaining between them. The CDR3 totals 14 residues. The CDR3 sequence is CASNSYLRGSEAFF. Here the CDR3 DNA reads TGTGCCAGCAACAGTTACCTTAGGGGATCTGAAGCTTTCTTT.

In the case of this clone: Other nucleotide sequences in the sample specify the same CDR3. The chain recombines TRBV7-9 with TRBJ1-1; D call uncertain. This CDR3 contains 12 residues. From germline, CDR1 is SEHNR and CDR2 FQNEAQ (reference sequence). V lost 3 bases and J lost 0, with 2 bases in between. CDR3 DNA sequence: TGTGCCAGCAGCTTGATGAACACTGAAGCTTTCTTT. It specifies CASSLMNTEAFF.

The genes are TRBV5-1 and TRBJ2-7, with 14 bases that match TRBD2. Germline CDR1 SGHRS, CDR2 YFSETQ. The CDR3 length is 17 residues. J was trimmed by 6 bases and V by 3 bases; bases with no gene match: 11. CDR3 DNA sequence: TGCGCCAGCAGCTGGAAGGGACTAGCGGGAGTTTCTTCCGAGCAGTACTTC. Residues: CASSWKGLAGVSSEQYF.

The chain links TRBV19 to TRBJ2-2; 8 bases map to TRBD2. Germline values: CDR1 LNHDA, CDR2 SQIVND (reference sequence). The CDR3 has 16 residues. The J segment lost 1 base and the V segment lost 2 bases, leaving 3 bases of the junction unmatched. The CDR3: CASSIRSGGNTGELFF. CDR3 bases: TGTGCCAGTAGTATACGAAGCGGGGGGAACACCGGGGAGCTGTTTTTT.

The V call is TRBV18, the J call TRBJ2-5; 9 bases fit TRBD2. This CDR3 region has 15 residues. V was clipped by 3 bases and J by 5 bases; unmatched bases: 7. Germline V CDR1 and CDR2: KGHSH, LQKENI. The CDR3 DNA sequence: TGTGCCAGCTCACCGTCTTCTAGCGGGATGGAGACCCAGTACTTC. Translation: CASSPSSSGMETQYF.

The V call is TRBV11-2, the J call TRBJ1-3, with unresolved D. The CDR3 consists of 13 residues. Trimming cost V 5 bases and J 3 bases, with 8 bases left between them. CDR1 SGHAT and CDR2 FQNNGV come from the germline V gene. CDR3 protein: CASSPNLGNTIYF. The CDR3 DNA follows: TGTGCCAGCAGCCCGAATCTTGGAAACACCATATATTTT.

The chain combines TRBV10-3 with TRBJ2-3; D is possibly TRBD1 (6 bases). CDR3 length equals 18 residues. Germline lookup yields CDR1 ENHRY and CDR2 SYGVKD. V lost 0 bases, J lost 2 bases, and 18 bases lay in between. The CDR3 DNA reads as TGTGCCATCAGTGAGTCGATTTGGAATGGGGGCGTCACAGATACGCAGTATTTT. Its protein product is CAISESIWNGGVTDTQYF.